This T cell receptor beta chain was sequenced for a study of cytomegalovirus exposure and HLA in healthy donors. Germline V CDR1 and CDR2: LNHNV, YYDKDF (reference sequence). The CDR3 length is 14 residues. Trimming took 8 bases from V and 7 from J; bases not matched to a gene: 10. Use of 60 Vbeta and 13 Jbeta primers characterized the PCR. Only in-frame clones appear in the TCRdb table, and some are missing; sequencing was by immunoSEQ multiplex PCR. The profile covers 150,000 to 200,000 clones, with more than 85% appearing a single time and 1.5% to 2% taken by the ten largest. The sample taken for sequencing was PBMCs. The sequence was collected from a young woman in good health and CMV-seronegative. The chain is built from TRBV15 and TRBJ2-1, with TRBD2 matching over 8 bases. The CDR3 coding sequence is TGTGCCACCGGGCGCGCTAGCGGGTTAAATGAGCAGTTCTTC. Protein: CATGRASGLNEQFF.